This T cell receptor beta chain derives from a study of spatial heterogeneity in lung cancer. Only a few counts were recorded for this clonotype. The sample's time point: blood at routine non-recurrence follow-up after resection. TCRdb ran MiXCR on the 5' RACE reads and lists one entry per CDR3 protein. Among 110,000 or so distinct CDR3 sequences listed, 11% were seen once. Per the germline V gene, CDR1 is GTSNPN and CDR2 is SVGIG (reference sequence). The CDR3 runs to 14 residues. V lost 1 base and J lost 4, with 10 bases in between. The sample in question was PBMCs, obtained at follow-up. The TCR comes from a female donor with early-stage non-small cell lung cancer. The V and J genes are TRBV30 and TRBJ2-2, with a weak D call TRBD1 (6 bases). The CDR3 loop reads CAWSAGQFTGELFF. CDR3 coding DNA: TGTGCCTGGAGTGCCGGACAGTTCACCGGGGAGCTGTTTTTT.